Given below is one T cell receptor (beta chain) in context. Its matching antigen is unknown. Treatment here: some 19 received Ad26.COV2.S at low or high dose, single or two shots; about 5 received placebo; per-sample allocation not given. Samples came from day 63 after the first vaccine or placebo injection. Ad26.COV2.S expressed prefusion-stabilized spike from the original Wuhan strain. These data originate in a study of Ad26.COV2.S vaccination and SARS-CoV-2 variants. Study information: The donor participated in the COV1001 trial, in its Ad26.COV2.S arm. Into the muscle, Ad26.COV2.S was dosed once or twice, 56 days apart.

Study outcomes and limitations: Participants given vaccine showed non-spike TCR breadth similar to that of placebo recipients.

Measured with immunoSEQ multiplex PCR; TCRdb has only the in-frame clones, and not every one. The top ten hold 2.5% to 3.5% of the sample, which has fewer than 300,000 clones, over 75% seen once. The starting material was peripheral blood, obtained in a trial of Ad26.COV2.S vaccine versus placebo. The clonotype comes from a person aged 18-65 years who received the Ad26.COV2.S COVID-19 vaccine or a placebo.

The CDR3 nucleotides are TGCAGCGTTGGGGACACGGGAAACACCATATATTTT. It specifies CSVGDTGNTIYF. This chain uses TRBV29-1 with TRBJ1-3; tentative D call: TRBD1 (6 bases). Germline CDR1 SQVTM, CDR2 ANQGSEA. The V gene lost 4 bases and the J gene lost 4 bases, with 8 bases spanning the gap. The CDR3 loop spans 12 amino acids.